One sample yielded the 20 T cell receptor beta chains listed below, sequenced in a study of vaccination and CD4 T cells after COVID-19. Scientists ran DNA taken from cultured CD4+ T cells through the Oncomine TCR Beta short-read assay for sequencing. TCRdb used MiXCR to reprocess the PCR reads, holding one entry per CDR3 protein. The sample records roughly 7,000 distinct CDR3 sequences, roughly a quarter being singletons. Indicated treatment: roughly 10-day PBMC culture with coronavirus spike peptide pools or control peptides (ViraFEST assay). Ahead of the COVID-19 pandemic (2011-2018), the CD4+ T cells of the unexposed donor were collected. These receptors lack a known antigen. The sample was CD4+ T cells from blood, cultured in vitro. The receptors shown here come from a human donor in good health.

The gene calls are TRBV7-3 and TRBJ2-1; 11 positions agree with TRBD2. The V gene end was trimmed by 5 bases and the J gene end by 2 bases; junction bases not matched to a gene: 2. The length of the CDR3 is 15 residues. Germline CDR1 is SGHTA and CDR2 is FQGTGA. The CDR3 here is CASSELAGAYNEQFF. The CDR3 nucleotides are TGTGCCAGCAGCGAACTAGCGGGGGCCTACAATGAGCAGTTCTTC.

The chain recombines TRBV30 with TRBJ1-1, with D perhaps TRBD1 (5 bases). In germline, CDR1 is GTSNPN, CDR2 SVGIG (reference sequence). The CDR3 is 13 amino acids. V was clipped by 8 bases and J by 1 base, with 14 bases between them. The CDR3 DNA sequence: TGTGCCCGAGATTCCGGGGGGAACACTGAAGCTTTCTTT. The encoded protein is CARDSGGNTEAFF.

CDR3 nucleotide sequence: TGTGCCAGCAGACTACAGGGTGGTGACACTGAAGCTTTCTTT. Translation: CASRLQGGDTEAFF. The chain carries TRBV27 and TRBJ1-1, with D possibly being TRBD1 (6 bases). The CDR3 is 14 amino acids. The ends were cut back, 6 bases at V and 3 bases at J, with 14 bases in the middle. Looked up from germline, CDR1 is MNHEY and CDR2 is SMNVEV (reference sequence).

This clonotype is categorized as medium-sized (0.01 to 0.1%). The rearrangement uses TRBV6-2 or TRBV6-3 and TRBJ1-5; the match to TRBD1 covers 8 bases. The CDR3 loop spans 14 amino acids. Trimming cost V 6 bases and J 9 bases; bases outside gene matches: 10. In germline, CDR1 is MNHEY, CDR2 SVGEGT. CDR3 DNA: TGTGCCAGCAGCCATGGACAGGGAGCTTGGCCCCAGCATTTT. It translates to CASSHGQGAWPQHF.

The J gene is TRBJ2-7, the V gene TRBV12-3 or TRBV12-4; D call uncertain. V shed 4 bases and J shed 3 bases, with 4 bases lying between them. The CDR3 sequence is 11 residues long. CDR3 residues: CASSSNYEQYF. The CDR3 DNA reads TGTGCCAGCAGTTCCAACTACGAGCAGTACTTC.

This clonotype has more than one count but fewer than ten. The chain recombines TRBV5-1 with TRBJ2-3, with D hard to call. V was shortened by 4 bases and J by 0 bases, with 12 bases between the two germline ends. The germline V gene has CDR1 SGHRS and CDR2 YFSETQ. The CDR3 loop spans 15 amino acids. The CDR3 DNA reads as TGCGCCAGCAGCCCTCAGGCATTAAGCACAGATACGCAGTATTTT. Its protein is CASSPQALSTDTQYF.

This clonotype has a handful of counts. CDR3 coding DNA: TGTGCCAGCAGAGGGCGTGGGTCCACAGGACTACAGCCCCAGCATTTT. Protein sequence: CASRGRGSTGLQPQHF. V and J are TRBV21-1 and TRBJ1-5. TRBV21-1 represents a pseudogene. The CDR3 runs to 16 residues.

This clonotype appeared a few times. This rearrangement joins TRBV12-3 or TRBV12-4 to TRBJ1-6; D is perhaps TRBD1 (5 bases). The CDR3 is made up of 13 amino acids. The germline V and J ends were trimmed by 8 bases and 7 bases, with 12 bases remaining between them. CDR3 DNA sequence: TGTGCCAGCTGGCAGGGCTTGAATTCACCCCTCCACTTT. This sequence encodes CASWQGLNSPLHF.

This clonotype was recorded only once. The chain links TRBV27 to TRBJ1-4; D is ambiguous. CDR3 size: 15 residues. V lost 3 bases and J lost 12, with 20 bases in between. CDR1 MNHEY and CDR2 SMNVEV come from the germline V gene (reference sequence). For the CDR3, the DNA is TGTGCCAGCAGTTTCGCCCGGGTGACAATGAAGGAACTGTTTTTT. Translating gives CASSFARVTMKELFF.

CDR3 sequence: CSAKRGWGEAFF. The CDR3 bases are TGCAGTGCTAAAAGGGGCTGGGGTGAAGCTTTCTTT. The rearrangement joins TRBV20-1 to TRBJ1-1; D perhaps matches TRBD1 (5 bases). CDR3 size: 12 residues. Trimming pared 4 bases from V and 7 bases from J, leaving 13 bases between. Germline loops: CDR1 DFQATT, CDR2 SNEGSKA (reference sequence).

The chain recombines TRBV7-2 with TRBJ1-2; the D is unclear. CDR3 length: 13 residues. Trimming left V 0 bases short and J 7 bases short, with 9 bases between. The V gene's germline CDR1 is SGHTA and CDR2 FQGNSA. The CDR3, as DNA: TGTGCCAGCAGCTTAGCTGAATCCCGTGGCTACACCTTC. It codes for CASSLAESRGYTF.

Here the CDR3 DNA reads TGTGCCAGCAGTCCGACAGGGCGGTATTCACCCCTCCACTTT. This codes for CASSPTGRYSPLHF. The genes are TRBV12-3 or TRBV12-4 and TRBJ1-6; the match to TRBD1 covers 7 bases. The V segment lost 5 bases and the J segment 8 bases; nucleotides outside the gene matches: 6. The CDR3 covers 14 residues.

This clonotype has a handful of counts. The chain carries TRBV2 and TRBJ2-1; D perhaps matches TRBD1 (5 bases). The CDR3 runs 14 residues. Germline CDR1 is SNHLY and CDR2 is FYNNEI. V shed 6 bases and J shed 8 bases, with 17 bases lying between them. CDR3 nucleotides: TGTGCCAGCAGCCGTAACACTGACAGCGATGAGCAGTTCTTC. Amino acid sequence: CASSRNTDSDEQFF.

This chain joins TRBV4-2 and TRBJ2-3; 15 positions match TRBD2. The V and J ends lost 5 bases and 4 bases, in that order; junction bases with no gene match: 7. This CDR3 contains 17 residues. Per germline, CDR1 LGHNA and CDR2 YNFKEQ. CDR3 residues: CASSSGTSGGNPDTQYF. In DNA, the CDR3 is TGTGCCAGCAGCTCCGGGACTAGCGGGGGGAATCCAGATACGCAGTATTTT.

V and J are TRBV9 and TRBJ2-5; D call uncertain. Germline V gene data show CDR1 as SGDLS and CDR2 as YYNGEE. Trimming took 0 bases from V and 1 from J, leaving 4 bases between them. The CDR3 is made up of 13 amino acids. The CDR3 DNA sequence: TGTGCCAGCAGCGTAGCTGGCCAAGAGACCCAGTACTTC. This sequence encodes CASSVAGQETQYF.

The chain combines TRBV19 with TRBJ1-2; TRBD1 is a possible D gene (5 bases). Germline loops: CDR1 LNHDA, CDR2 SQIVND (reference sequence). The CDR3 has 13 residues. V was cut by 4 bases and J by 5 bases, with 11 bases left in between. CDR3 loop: CASSTAGPYGYTF. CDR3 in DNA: TGTGCCAGTAGTACGGCAGGGCCATATGGCTACACCTTC.

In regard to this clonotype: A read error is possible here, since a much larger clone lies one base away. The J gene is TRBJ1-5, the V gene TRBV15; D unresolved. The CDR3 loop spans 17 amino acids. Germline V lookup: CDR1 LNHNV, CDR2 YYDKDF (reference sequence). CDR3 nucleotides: TGTGCCACCAGCAGAGAGTCTGCCGGATATAGCAATCAGCTCCAGCATTTT. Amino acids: CATSRESAGYSNQLQHF.

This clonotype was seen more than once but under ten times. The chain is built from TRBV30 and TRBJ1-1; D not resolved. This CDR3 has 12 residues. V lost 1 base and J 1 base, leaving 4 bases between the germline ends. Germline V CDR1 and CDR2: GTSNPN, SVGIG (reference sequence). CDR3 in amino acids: CAWSAGNTEAFF. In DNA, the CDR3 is TGTGCCTGGAGTGCGGGGAACACTGAAGCTTTCTTT.

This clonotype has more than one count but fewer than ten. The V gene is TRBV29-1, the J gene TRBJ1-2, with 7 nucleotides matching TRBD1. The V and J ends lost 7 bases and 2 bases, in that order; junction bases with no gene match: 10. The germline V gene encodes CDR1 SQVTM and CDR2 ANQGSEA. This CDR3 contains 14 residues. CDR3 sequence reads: CSASTGFDNYGYTF. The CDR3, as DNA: TGCAGCGCATCGACAGGGTTTGACAACTATGGCTACACCTTC.

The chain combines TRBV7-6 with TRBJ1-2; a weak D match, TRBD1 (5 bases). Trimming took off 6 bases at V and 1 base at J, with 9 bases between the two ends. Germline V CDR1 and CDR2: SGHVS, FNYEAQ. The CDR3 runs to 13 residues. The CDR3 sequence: CASSHDSNYGYTF. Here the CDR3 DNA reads TGTGCCAGCAGTCACGACAGTAACTATGGCTACACCTTC.